This T cell receptor (beta chain) came from a study of technical replicates of blood from several donors. Sequencing was performed with immunoSEQ multiplex PCR; in TCRdb, only in-frame clones are kept and a portion is missing. The sample shows roughly 76,000 clones, approximately 86% of them seen only once. The CDR3 sequence is 18 residues long. Germline values: CDR1 ENHRY, CDR2 SYGVKD. V was clipped by 6 bases and J by 4 bases; unmatched bases: 11. The sequencing sample was made of PBMCs. V usage is TRBV10-3 and J usage is TRBJ2-3; TRBD2 matches 15 bases. The clonotype comes from a human donor in good health. Some clones in this sample may be carry-over from other donors' samples. As DNA, the CDR3 is TGTGCCATCAGCGCCGGGACTAGCGGGAGGAGAGGGGCAGATACGCAGTATTTT. Translated, it gives CAISAGTSGRRGADTQYF.